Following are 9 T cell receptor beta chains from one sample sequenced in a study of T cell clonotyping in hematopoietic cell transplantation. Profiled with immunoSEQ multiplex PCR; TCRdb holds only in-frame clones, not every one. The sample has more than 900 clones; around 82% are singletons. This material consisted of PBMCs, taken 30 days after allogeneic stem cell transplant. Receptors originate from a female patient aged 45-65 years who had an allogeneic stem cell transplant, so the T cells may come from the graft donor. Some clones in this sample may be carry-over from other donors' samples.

CDR3 DNA: TGTGCCAGCAGTTTTATGGGAGTATCCAATGAAAAACTGTTTTTT. It encodes CASSFMGVSNEKLFF. This chain connects TRBV27 to TRBJ1-4, with no clear D. The germline V gene has CDR1 MNHEY and CDR2 SMNVEV (reference sequence). The CDR3 runs to 15 residues. V lost 3 bases and J 5 bases, leaving 13 bases between the germline ends. The full variable domain, completed using reference TRBV27 and TRBJ1-4, is EAQVTQNPRYLITVTGKKLTVTCSQNMNHEYMSWYRQDPGLGLRQIYYSMNVEVTDKGDVPEGYKVSRKEKRNFPLILESPSPNQTSLYFCASSFMGVSNEKLFFGSGTQLSVL.

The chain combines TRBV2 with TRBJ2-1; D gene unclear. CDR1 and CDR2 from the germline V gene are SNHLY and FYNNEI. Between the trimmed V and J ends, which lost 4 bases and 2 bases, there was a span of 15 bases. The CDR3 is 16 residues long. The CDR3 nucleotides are TGTGCCAGCAGTGGCTGGACGGCACAGACCTACAATGAGCAGTTCTTC. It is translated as CASSGWTAQTYNEQFF. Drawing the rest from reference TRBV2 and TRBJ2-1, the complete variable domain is EPEVTQTPSHQVTQMGQEVILRCVPISNHLYFYWYRQILGQKVEFLVSFYNNEISEKSEIFDDQFSVERPDGSNFTLKIRSTKLEDSAMYFCASSGWTAQTYNEQFFGPGTRLTVL.

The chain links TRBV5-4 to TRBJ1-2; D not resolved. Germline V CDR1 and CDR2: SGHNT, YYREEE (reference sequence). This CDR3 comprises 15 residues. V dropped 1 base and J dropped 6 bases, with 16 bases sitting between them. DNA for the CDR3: TGTGCCAGCAGCTTGTTCTCCCAGGCCCAAGATGGCTACACCTTC. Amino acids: CASSLFSQAQDGYTF.

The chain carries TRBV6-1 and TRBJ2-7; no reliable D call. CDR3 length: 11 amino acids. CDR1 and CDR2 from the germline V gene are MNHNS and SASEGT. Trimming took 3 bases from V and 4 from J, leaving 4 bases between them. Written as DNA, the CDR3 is TGTGCCAGCAGTGATCCATACGAGCAGTACTTC. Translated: CASSDPYEQYF.

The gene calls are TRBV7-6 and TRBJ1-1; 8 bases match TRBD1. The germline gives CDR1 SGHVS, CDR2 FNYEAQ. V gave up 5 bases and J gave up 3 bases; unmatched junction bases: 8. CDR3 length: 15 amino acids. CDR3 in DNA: TGTGCCAGCAGCCCCCAGCAGGGGGCCGACACTGAAGCTTTCTTT. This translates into CASSPQQGADTEAFF.

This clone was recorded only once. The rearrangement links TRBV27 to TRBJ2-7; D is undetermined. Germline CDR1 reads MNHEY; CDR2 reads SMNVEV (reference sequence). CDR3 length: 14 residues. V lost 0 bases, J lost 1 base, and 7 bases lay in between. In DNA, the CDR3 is TGTGCCAGCAGTTTATCGTCCAGATCCTACGAGCAGTACTTC. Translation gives CASSLSSRSYEQYF.

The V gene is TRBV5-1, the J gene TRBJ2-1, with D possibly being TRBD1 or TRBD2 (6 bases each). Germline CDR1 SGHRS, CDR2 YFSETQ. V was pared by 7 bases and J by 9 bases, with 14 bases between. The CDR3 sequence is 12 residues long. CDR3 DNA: TGCGCCAGCGGGTGGGGGGCCGGTGAGCAGTTCTTC. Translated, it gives CASGWGAGEQFF.

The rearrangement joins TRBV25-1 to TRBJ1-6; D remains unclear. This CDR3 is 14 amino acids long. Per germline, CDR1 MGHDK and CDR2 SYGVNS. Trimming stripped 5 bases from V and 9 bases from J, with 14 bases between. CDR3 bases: TGTGCCAGCAGTAACTCCAAGAGCCCTTCACCCCTCCACTTT. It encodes CASSNSKSPSPLHF.

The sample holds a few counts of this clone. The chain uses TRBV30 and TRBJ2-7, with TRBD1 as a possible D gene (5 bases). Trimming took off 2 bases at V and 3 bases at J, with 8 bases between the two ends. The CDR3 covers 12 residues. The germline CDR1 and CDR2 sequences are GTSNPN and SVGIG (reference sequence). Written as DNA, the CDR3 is TGTGCCTGGAGTCCCGGACACTACGAGCAGTACTTC. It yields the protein CAWSPGHYEQYF.